Here is one T cell receptor (beta chain) with its context. V gave up 3 bases and J gave up 0 bases, with 11 bases separating them. The germline V gene has CDR1 GTSNPN and CDR2 SVGIG (reference sequence). This CDR3 comprises 15 residues. These data belong to a study of OX40 agonist ivuxolimab in advanced cancers. Clones were sequenced by immunoSEQ multiplex PCR, and TCRdb holds only the in-frame ones, with some missing. The sample lists 97,000 or so clones; nearly 90% were seen once. The TCR sequence derives from an adult with an advanced solid tumor such as melanoma, head and neck, liver or kidney cancer. This chain links TRBV30 with TRBJ1-4, with a possible D match to TRBD1 (5 bases). Sequenced here: CD4+ or CD8+ T cells sorted from blood, sampled in a trial of the OX40 agonist ivuxolimab. The CDR3 DNA follows: TGTGCCTGGAGGCAACGGGGCGCAACTAATGAAAAACTGTTTTTT. This codes for CAWRQRGATNEKLFF.